The 5 T cell receptor beta chains in this list originate from one sample, sequenced in a study of tumor-infiltrating lymphocytes in primary liver carcinoma. The study extracted blood RNA from unsorted whole blood and also extracted germline DNA. TCR beta cDNA was prepared out of roughly 520 ng total RNA by means of a constant-region primer. Three nested multiplex PCR rounds of slightly modified ARM-PCR generated TCR beta libraries. Primers for the first two PCR rounds were TRBV1-TRBV30 forward primers and a C-beta reverse primer (roughly 9 cycles per round). TCRdb recomputed calls from the multiplex PCR reads with MiXCR, one row per CDR3 protein. The table shows about 180,000 distinct CDR3 sequences, with 50% to 75% occurring only once. The sequenced sample was peripheral blood. The receptors shown here come from a man aged 40-49 years with primary liver carcinoma and hepatitis B virus infection.

This chain joins TRBV6-1 and TRBJ2-3; D remains unclear. Deletions cut 4 bases from V and 4 bases from J, with 12 bases between. The germline CDR1 and CDR2 sequences are MNHNS and SASEGT. This CDR3 spans 14 amino acids. Here the CDR3 reads CASSGVAVADTQYF. The DNA for the CDR3 is TGTGCCAGCAGTGGAGTCGCGGTCGCAGATACGCAGTATTTT.

About this clonotype: This may stem from a read error, because a much larger clone lies one nucleotide away. The V call is TRBV29-1, the J call TRBJ1-1; D ambiguous. With 8 bases removed from V and 0 bases from J, the gap between germline ends came to 7 bases. The CDR3 sequence is 11 residues long. Germline lookup yields CDR1 SQVTM and CDR2 ANQGSEA. The CDR3 DNA reads TGCAGCTCTGTGGTGAACACTGAAGCTTTCTTT. Translating it yields CSSVVNTEAFF.

This clonotype has at least ten counts. This chain uses TRBV6-1 with TRBJ2-1; no definite D call. Germline values: CDR1 MNHNS, CDR2 SASEGT. The CDR3 contains 11 residues. Trimming removed 7 bases from V and 4 bases from J, with 5 bases in between. CDR3 sequence (DNA): TGTGCCAGCATAGGATACAATGAGCAGTTCTTC. Its translation is CASIGYNEQFF.

As to this clonotype: The CDR3 carries no conserved terminal phenylalanine or tryptophan, so it likely arises from a read error. The chain employs TRBV4-2 and TRBJ1-2, with D unresolved. Germline V gene sequence: CDR1 LGHNA, CDR2 YNFKEQ. Between the trimmed V and J ends, which lost 0 bases and 6 bases, there was a span of 14 bases. The CDR3 consists of 15 residues. CDR3 nucleotides: TGTGCCAGCAGCCAAGAAAGGAATGGCGGGGATGGCTACACCATC. Protein product: CASSQERNGGDGYTI.

This clonotype was counted a few times. V usage is TRBV4-1 and J usage is TRBJ2-4, with TRBD1 matching over 7 bases. This CDR3 contains 14 residues. Germline CDR1 and CDR2: MGHRA and YSYEKL. V was pared by 5 bases and J by 8 bases, with 9 bases of the junction left unmatched. This CDR3 is CASSEKQGWDIQYF. The CDR3 DNA is TGCGCCAGCAGCGAAAAACAGGGGTGGGACATTCAGTACTTC.